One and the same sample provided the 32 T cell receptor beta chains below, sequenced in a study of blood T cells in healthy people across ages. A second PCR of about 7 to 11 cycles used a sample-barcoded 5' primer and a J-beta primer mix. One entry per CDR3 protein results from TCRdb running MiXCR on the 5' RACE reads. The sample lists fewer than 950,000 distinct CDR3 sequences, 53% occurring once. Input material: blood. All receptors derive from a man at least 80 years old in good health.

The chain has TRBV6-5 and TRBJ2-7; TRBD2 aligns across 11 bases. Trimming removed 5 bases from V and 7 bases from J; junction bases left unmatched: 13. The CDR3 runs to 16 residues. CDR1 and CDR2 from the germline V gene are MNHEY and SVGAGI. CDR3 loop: CASSRLPSGRLNEQYF. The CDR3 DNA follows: TGTGCCAGCAGTCGCCTCCCTAGCGGGAGGTTAAATGAGCAGTACTTC.

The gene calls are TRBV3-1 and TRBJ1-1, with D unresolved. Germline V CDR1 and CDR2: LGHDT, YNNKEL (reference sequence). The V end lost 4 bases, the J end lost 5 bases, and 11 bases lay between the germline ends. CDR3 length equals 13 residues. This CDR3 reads CASSLQIGTEAFF. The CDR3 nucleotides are TGTGCCAGCAGCCTCCAGATCGGTACTGAAGCTTTCTTT.

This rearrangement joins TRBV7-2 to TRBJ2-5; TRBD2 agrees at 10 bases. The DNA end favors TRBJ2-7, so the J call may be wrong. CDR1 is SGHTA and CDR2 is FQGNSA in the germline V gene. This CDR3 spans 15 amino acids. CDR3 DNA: TGTGCCAGCAGCCTAGGGGCAGCGGGAGGGTGCGAGCAGTACTTC. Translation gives CASSLGAAGGCEQYF.

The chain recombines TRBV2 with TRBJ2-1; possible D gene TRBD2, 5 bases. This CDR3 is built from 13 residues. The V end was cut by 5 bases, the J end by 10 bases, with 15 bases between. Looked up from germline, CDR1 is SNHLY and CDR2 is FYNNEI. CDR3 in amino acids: CASSRDSSGEQFF. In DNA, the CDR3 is TGTGCCAGCAGTCGGGATAGCTCGGGGGAGCAGTTCTTC.

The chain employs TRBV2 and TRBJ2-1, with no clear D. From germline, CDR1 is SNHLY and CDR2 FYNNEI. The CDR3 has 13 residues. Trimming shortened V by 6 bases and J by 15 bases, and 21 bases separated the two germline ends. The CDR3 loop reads CASSGGVRTPAFF. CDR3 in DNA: TGTGCCAGCAGCGGCGGCGTGAGGACCCCTGCGTTCTTC.

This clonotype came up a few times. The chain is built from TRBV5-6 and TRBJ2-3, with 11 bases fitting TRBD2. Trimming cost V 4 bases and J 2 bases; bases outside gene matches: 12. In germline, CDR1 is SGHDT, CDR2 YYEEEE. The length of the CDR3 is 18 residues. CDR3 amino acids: CASSLTSGIWEATDTQYF. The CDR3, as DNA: TGTGCCAGCAGCCTGACTAGCGGGATATGGGAAGCCACAGATACGCAGTATTTT.

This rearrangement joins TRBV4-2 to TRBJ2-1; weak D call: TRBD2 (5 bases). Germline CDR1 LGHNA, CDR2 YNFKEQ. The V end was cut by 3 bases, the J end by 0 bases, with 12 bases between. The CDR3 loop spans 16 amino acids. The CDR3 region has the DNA TGTGCCAGCAGCCATATCGACTATAGCTCCTACAATGAGCAGTTCTTC. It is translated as CASSHIDYSSYNEQFF.

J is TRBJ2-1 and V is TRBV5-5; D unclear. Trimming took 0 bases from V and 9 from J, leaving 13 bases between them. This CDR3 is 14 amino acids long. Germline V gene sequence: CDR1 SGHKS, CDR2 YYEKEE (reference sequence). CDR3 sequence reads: CASSLAVRSGEQFF. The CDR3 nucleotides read TGTGCCAGCAGCTTGGCCGTTAGGTCTGGTGAGCAGTTCTTC.

The CDR3 sequence: CASSPTSVSTDTQYF. The CDR3 DNA reads as TGTGCCAGCAGCCCGACTAGCGTGAGCACAGATACGCAGTATTTT. This chain links TRBV6-5 with TRBJ2-3, with TRBD2 identical over 8 bases. The CDR3 loop spans 15 amino acids. Trimming at V came to 6 bases and at J to 0 bases, leaving 5 bases not matched to a gene. Germline V gene sequence: CDR1 MNHEY, CDR2 SVGAGI.

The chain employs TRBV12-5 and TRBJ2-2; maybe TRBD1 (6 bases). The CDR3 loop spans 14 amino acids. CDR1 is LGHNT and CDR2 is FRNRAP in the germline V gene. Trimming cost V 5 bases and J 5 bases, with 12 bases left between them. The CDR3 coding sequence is TGTGCTAGTGGTCCGGGACATCTTACCGGGGAGCTGTTTTTT. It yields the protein CASGPGHLTGELFF. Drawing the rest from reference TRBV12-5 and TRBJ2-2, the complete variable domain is DARVTQTPRHKVTEMGQEVTMRCQPILGHNTVFWYRQTMMQGLELLAYFRNRAPLDDSGMPKDRFSAEMPDATLATLKIQPSEPRDSAVYFCASGPGHLTGELFFGEGSRLTVL.

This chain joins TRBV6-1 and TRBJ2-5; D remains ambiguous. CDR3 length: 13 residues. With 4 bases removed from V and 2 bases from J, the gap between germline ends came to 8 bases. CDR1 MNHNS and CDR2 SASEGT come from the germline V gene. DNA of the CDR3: TGTGCCAGCAGTGGGGGATCTCAAGAGACCCAGTACTTC. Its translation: CASSGGSQETQYF.

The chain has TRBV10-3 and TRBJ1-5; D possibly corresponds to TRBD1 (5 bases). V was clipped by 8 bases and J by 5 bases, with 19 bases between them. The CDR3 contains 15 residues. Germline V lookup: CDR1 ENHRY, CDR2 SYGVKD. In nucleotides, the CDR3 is TGTGCCATCGGACCTGAACAGGCCGGCGATCAGCCCCAGCATTTT. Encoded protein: CAIGPEQAGDQPQHF.

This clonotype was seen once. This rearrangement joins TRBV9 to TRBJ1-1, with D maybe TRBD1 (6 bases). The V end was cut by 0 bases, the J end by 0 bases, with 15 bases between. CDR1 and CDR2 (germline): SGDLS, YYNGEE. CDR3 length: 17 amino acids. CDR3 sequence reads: CASSVGQDRLMNTEAFF. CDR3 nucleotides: TGTGCCAGCAGCGTAGGACAGGATCGCCTCATGAACACTGAAGCTTTCTTT.

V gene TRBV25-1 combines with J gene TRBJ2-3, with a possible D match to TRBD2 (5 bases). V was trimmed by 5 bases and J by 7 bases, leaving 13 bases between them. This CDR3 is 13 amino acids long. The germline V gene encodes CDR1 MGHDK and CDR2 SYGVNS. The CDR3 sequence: CASSPPLAHTQYF. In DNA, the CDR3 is TGTGCCAGCAGTCCCCCCCTAGCCCATACGCAGTATTTT.

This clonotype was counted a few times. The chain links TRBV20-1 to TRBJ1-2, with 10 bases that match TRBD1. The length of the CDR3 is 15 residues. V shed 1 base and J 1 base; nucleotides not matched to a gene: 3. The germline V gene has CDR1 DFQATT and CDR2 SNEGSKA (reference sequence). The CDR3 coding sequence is TGCAGTGCTAGAGGGGACAGGGGTTTTAACTATGGCTACACCTTC. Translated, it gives CSARGDRGFNYGYTF.

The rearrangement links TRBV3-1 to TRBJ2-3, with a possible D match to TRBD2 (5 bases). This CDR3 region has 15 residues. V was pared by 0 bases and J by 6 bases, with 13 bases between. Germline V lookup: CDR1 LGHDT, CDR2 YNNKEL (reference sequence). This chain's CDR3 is CASSQERLAWDTQYF. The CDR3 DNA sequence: TGTGCCAGCAGCCAAGAGAGGCTAGCCTGGGATACGCAGTATTTT.

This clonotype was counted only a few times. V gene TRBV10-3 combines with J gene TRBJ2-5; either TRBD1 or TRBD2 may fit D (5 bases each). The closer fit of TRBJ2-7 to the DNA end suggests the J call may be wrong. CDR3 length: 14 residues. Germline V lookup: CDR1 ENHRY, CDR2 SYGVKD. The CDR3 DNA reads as TGTGCCATCAGGTCCTACGGGGCCGGGTACGAGCAGTACTTC. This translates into CAIRSYGAGYEQYF.

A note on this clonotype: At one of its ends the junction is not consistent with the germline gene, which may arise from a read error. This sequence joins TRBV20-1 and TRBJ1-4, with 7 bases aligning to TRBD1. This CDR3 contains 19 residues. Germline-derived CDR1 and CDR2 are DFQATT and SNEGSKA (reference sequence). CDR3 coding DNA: TGCAGTGCTAGAGATAACCGGGGAGGGGGCTACCCAACTAAGGAAAAACTGTTTTTT. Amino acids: CSARDNRGGGYPTKEKLFF.

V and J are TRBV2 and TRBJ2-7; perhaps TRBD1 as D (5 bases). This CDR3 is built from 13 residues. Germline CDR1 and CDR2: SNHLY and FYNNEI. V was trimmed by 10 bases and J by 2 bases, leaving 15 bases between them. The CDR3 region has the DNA TGTGCCACCATTAGGGGCGAGCCCTACGAGCAGTACTTC. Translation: CATIRGEPYEQYF.

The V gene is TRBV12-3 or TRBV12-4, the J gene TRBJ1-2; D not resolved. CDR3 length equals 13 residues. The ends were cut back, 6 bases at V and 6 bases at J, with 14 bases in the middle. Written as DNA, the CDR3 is TGTGCCAGCAGACTGATAGGTGGGGATGGCTACACCTTC. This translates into CASRLIGGDGYTF.

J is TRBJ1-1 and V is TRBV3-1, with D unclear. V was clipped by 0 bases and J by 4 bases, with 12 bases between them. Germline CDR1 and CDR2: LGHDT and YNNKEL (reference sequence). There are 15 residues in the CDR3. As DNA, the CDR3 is TGTGCCAGCAGCCAAGAACTAGGGTCGAGCACTGAAGCTTTCTTT. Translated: CASSQELGSSTEAFF.

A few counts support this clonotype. In DNA form, the CDR3 reads TGCAGGTGGGGGCGTCCTGACAATGAGCAGTTCTTC. Protein: CRWGRPDNEQFF. The chain couples TRBV20-1 to TRBJ2-1, with D perhaps matching TRBD1 (6 bases). Per germline, CDR1 DFQATT and CDR2 SNEGSKA (reference sequence). The CDR3 spans 12 residues.

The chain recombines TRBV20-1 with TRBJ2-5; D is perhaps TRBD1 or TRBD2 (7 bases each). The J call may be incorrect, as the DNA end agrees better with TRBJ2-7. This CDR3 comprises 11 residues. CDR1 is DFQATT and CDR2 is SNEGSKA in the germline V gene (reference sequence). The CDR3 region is CSPQGGNEQYF. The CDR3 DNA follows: TGCAGTCCCCAGGGGGGGAACGAGCAGTACTTC.

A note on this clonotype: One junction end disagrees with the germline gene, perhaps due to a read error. The CDR3 DNA is TGTGCCATCAGCAGAGATCTAAGCGGGAGTTTGGGGGAGCAGTACTTC. Its protein is CAISRDLSGSLGEQYF. V gene TRBV15 combines with J gene TRBJ2-7, with TRBD2 matching over 8 bases. The CDR3 contains 16 residues. The V gene's germline CDR1 is LNHNV and CDR2 YYDKDF (reference sequence).

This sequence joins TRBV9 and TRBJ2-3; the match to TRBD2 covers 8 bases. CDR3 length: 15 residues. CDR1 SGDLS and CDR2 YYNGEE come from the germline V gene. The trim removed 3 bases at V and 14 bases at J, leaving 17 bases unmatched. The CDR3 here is CASSATLADHRYAYF. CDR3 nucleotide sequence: TGTGCCAGCAGCGCCACACTAGCGGACCACAGATACGCGTATTTT.

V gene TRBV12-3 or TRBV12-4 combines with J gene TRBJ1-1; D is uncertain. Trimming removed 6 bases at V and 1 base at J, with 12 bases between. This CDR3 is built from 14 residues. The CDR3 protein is CASSPGHRNTEAFF. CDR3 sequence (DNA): TGTGCCAGCAGCCCGGGCCACCGGAACACTGAAGCTTTCTTT.

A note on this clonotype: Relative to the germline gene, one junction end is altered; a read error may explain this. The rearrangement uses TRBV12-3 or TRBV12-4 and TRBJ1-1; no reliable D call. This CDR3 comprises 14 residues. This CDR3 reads CASIIPQMNTKAFF. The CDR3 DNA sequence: TGTGCCAGCATTATCCCACAGATGAACACTAAAGCTTTCTTT.

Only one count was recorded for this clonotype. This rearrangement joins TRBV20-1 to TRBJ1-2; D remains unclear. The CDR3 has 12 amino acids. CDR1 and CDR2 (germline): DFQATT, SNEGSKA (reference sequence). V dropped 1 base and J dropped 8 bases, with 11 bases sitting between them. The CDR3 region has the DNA TGCAGTGCTAGAGGGGCGGGTGACGGCTACACCTTC. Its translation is CSARGAGDGYTF.

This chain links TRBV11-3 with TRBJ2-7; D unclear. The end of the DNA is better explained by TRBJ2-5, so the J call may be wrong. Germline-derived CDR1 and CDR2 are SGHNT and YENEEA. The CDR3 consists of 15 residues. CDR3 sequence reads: CASSLGSRAVETQYF. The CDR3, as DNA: TGTGCCAGCAGCCTCGGGTCGAGAGCTGTGGAGACCCAGTACTTC.

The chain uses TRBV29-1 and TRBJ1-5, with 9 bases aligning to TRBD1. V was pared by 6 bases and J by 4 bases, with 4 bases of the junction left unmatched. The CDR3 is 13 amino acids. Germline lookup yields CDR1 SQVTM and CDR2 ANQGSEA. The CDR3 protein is CSVGGQGNQPQHF. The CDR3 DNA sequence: TGCAGCGTCGGAGGACAGGGGAATCAGCCCCAGCATTTT.

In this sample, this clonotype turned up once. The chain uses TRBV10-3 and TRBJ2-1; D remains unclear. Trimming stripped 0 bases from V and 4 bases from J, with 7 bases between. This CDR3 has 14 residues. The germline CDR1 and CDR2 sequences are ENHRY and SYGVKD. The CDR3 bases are TGTGCCATCAGTGAGTCAGCGACTTACAATGAGCAGTTCTTC. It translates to CAISESATYNEQFF.

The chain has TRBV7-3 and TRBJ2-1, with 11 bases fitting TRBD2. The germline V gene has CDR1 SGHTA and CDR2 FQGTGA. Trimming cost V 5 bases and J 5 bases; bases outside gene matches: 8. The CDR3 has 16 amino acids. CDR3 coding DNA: TGTGCCAGCAGCCTTGTAGCGGGAGGGCTTAACAATGAGCAGTTCTTC. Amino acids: CASSLVAGGLNNEQFF.